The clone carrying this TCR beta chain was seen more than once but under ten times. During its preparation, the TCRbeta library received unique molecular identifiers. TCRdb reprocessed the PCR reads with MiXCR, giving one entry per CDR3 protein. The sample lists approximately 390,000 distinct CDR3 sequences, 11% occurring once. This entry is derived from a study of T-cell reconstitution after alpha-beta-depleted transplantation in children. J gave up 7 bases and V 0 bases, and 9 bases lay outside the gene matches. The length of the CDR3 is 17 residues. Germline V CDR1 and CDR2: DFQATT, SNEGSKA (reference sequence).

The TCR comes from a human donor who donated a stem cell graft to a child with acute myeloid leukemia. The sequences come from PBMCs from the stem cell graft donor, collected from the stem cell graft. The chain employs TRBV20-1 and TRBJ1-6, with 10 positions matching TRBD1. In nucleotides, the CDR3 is TGCAGTGCTAGAGATAATGCAGGACAGGGGGGGAATTCACCCCTCCACTTT. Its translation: CSARDNAGQGGNSPLHF.